The 17 T cell receptor beta chains below were found in one sample sequenced in a study of cytomegalovirus exposure and HLA in healthy donors. The PCR made use of 60 Vbeta and 13 Jbeta primers. TCRdb's table, derived via immunoSEQ multiplex PCR, lists solely in-frame clones and lacks some. The sample has some 110,000 clones; approximately 80% are singletons. The sample was PBMCs. Receptors were obtained from a middle-aged man in good health and CMV-seronegative.

The V and J genes are TRBV28 and TRBJ1-5; 7 positions match TRBD1. The CDR3 is 12 amino acids. Germline V gene sequence: CDR1 MDHEN, CDR2 SYDVKM. V lost 6 bases, J lost 5 bases, and 1 base stayed unmatched. The CDR3 reads CASRTGDQPQHF. The CDR3 DNA follows: TGTGCCAGCAGAACAGGGGATCAGCCCCAGCATTTT.

The count of this clone is one. The chain is built from TRBV28 and TRBJ1-2; no clear D gene. Germline V gene lookup returns CDR1 MDHEN and CDR2 SYDVKM. The CDR3 spans 12 residues. The V end was cut by 5 bases, the J end by 5 bases, with 9 bases between. In DNA, the CDR3 is TGTGCCAGCAGTCGGTCGTCTTATGGCTACACCTTC. This gives the protein CASSRSSYGYTF.

The chain employs TRBV27 and TRBJ2-2; unclear D gene. Germline V gene lookup returns CDR1 MNHEY and CDR2 SMNVEV (reference sequence). Trimming removed 0 bases from V and 7 bases from J, with 3 bases in between. The CDR3 is made up of 12 amino acids. In nucleotides, the CDR3 is TGTGCCAGCAGTTTATCGAGCGGGGAGCTGTTTTTT. It specifies CASSLSSGELFF.

The rearrangement links TRBV27 to TRBJ2-5; 9 nucleotides agree with TRBD2. This CDR3 is built from 14 residues. The germline V gene has CDR1 MNHEY and CDR2 SMNVEV (reference sequence). V lost 9 bases, J lost 2 bases, and 7 bases stayed unmatched. The CDR3 DNA reads TGTGCCAGTAGGCGGGGGGGACCACAAGAGACCCAGTACTTC. Its translation: CASRRGGPQETQYF.

The chain carries TRBV7-3 and TRBJ2-5; TRBD2 aligns across 7 bases. With V trimmed by 5 bases and J by 2 bases, 8 bases remained unmatched. From germline, CDR1 is SGHTA and CDR2 FQGTGA. The CDR3 has 15 residues. The CDR3 region has the DNA TGTGCCAGCAGCCTACCCGGGACTATACAAGAGACCCAGTACTTC. This codes for CASSLPGTIQETQYF.

This clone was recorded once. The chain uses TRBV6-4 and TRBJ1-2, with 8 bases fitting TRBD1. Per germline, CDR1 MRHNA and CDR2 SNTAGT. V gave up 0 bases and J gave up 1 base; unmatched junction bases: 13. The CDR3 covers 19 residues. The CDR3 nucleotides are TGTGCCAGCAGTGACTCGGCCGGCGCAGGGGGCGCGGGTAACTATGGCTACACCTTC. Protein product: CASSDSAGAGGAGNYGYTF.

This chain links TRBV5-5 with TRBJ2-5, with TRBD1 as a possible D gene (8 bases). Trimming cost V 0 bases and J 5 bases, with 14 bases left between them. The CDR3 spans 15 residues. Germline-derived CDR1 and CDR2 are SGHKS and YYEKEE (reference sequence). The CDR3 DNA reads TGTGCCAGCAGCTTGGTGACAGGGGAGGGGGAGACCCAGTACTTC. It is translated as CASSLVTGEGETQYF. Full variable domain (missing parts from reference TRBV5-5 and TRBJ2-5): DAGVTQSPTHLIKTRGQQVTLRCSPISGHKSVSWYQQVLGQGPQFIFQYYEKEERGRGNFPDRFSARQFPNYSSELNVNALLLGDSALYLCASSLVTGEGETQYFGPGTRLLVL.

The V and J genes are TRBV30 and TRBJ1-4, with D unclear. V was clipped by 2 bases and J by 0 bases, with 13 bases between them. The CDR3 consists of 16 residues. Looked up from germline, CDR1 is GTSNPN and CDR2 is SVGIG (reference sequence). CDR3 DNA: TGTGCCTGGAGTCCACGGGGAGAAGCAACTAATGAAAAACTGTTTTTT. Translation: CAWSPRGEATNEKLFF.

In DNA, the CDR3 is TGTGCCCCTCGTCGGTTTGTAAACACTGAAGCTTTCTTT. Amino acids: CAPRRFVNTEAFF. The V call is TRBV30, the J call TRBJ1-1; D call uncertain. The CDR3 consists of 13 residues. The germline V gene encodes CDR1 GTSNPN and CDR2 SVGIG (reference sequence). The germline V and J ends were trimmed by 8 bases and 2 bases, with 15 bases remaining between them.

The chain carries TRBV4-2 and TRBJ1-1, with D possibly TRBD1 on 5 matching bases. V lost 6 bases and J 5 bases, leaving 19 bases between the germline ends. CDR1 is LGHNA and CDR2 is YNFKEQ in the germline V gene. The CDR3 is 15 amino acids. The chain's CDR3 is CASRLGGLQRTEAFF. CDR3 nucleotides: TGTGCCAGCAGACTTGGGGGACTTCAGCGGACTGAAGCTTTCTTT.

The chain couples TRBV7-9 to TRBJ2-1; 11 bases map to TRBD2. This CDR3 spans 16 amino acids. Germline-derived CDR1 and CDR2 are SEHNR and FQNEAQ (reference sequence). J gave up 3 bases and V 0 bases, and 1 base lay outside the gene matches. CDR3 in DNA: TGTGCCAGCAGCTTAGCGCTAGCGGGGGGCTACAATGAGCAGTTCTTC. The encoded protein is CASSLALAGGYNEQFF.

The chain recombines TRBV4-2 with TRBJ2-6, with D maybe TRBD1 (6 bases). This CDR3 has 17 residues. Germline CDR1 reads LGHNA; CDR2 reads YNFKEQ. V was cut by 5 bases and J by 1 base, with 15 bases left in between. The CDR3 loop reads CASSNILRGSGANVLTF. CDR3 DNA sequence: TGTGCCAGCAGCAACATCCTCAGGGGTTCTGGGGCCAACGTCCTGACTTTC.

This clone was counted a few times. In DNA form, the CDR3 reads TGTGCCAGCAGCCCCGGACTTTCCTACGAGCAGTACTTC. Translation: CASSPGLSYEQYF. The chain carries TRBV11-2 and TRBJ2-7, with D possibly being TRBD2 (5 bases). The CDR3 extends over 13 amino acids. CDR1 SGHAT and CDR2 FQNNGV come from the germline V gene. V was clipped by 5 bases and J by 1 base, with 9 bases between them.

The V call is TRBV11-3, the J call TRBJ2-2, with 7 bases lining up with TRBD1. The CDR3 consists of 16 residues. The germline V gene has CDR1 SGHNT and CDR2 YENEEA. J was trimmed by 6 bases and V by 3 bases; bases with no gene match: 10. As DNA, the CDR3 is TGTGCCAGCAGCTTGTGGGAAACAGGGGACGCCGGGGAGCTGTTTTTT. Its translation: CASSLWETGDAGELFF.

This chain links TRBV5-4 with TRBJ1-3; D remains ambiguous. CDR1 is SGHNT and CDR2 is YYREEE in the germline V gene (reference sequence). Between the trimmed V and J ends, which lost 0 bases and 8 bases, there was a span of 12 bases. CDR3 length: 14 amino acids. CDR3 in amino acids: CASSLAGVEDTIYF. The CDR3, as DNA: TGTGCCAGCAGCTTGGCCGGGGTGGAGGACACCATATATTTT.

The chain couples TRBV28 to TRBJ2-7; 7 bases match TRBD2. The length of the CDR3 is 14 residues. V shed 6 bases and J 0 bases; nucleotides not matched to a gene: 5. Germline-derived CDR1 and CDR2 are MDHEN and SYDVKM. CDR3 protein: CASSPSGSSYEQYV. The CDR3 bases are TGTGCCAGCAGCCCTAGCGGATCCTCCTACGAGCAGTACGTC.

V gene TRBV5-6 combines with J gene TRBJ2-3; 7 bases fit TRBD2. Looked up from germline, CDR1 is SGHDT and CDR2 is YYEEEE. This CDR3 has 17 amino acids. V was pared by 4 bases and J by 2 bases, with 13 bases of the junction left unmatched. CDR3 amino acids: CASSPWVPSGFTDTQYF. The CDR3 coding sequence is TGTGCCAGCAGCCCGTGGGTCCCTAGCGGCTTCACAGATACGCAGTATTTT. The full variable domain, with the rest looked up from reference TRBV5-6 and TRBJ2-3, is DAGVTQSPTHLIKTRGQQVTLRCSPKSGHDTVSWYQQALGQGPQFIFQYYEEEERQRGNFPDRFSGHQFPNYSSELNVNALLLGDSALYLCASSPWVPSGFTDTQYFGPGTRLTVL.